The clone carrying this TCR beta chain was observed once. Antigen: not known. Profiled with immunoSEQ multiplex PCR; TCRdb holds only in-frame clones, not every one. Seen here are around 23,000 clones, around nine tenths observed once, and the top ten hold approximately 6.2%. The V segment lost 6 bases and the J segment 0 bases; nucleotides outside the gene matches: 6. Looked up from germline, CDR1 is SGHRS and CDR2 is YFSETQ. This CDR3 has 15 amino acids. The entry originates in a study of chemoradiotherapy in HPV16-positive cancers. At the level of the study: Candidate HPV-specific T-cell clones and common TCR motifs came from functional assays in a couple of HPV16-positive patients.

Study observations and caveats: Only two HPV16-positive patients supplied the functional HPV-specificity definition. During treatment, candidate HPV-specific clones and E7-related motifs expanded in tumor. In HPV16-positive patients, HPV-responsive T-cell expansion tracked better recurrence-free survival.

This chain connects TRBV5-1 to TRBJ2-3, with 8 nucleotides matching TRBD2. Here the sequenced sample was blood, taken from a patient who underwent chemoradiotherapy. The TCR was taken from a human donor with HPV-associated anogenital cancer. The CDR3 here is CASTRGGRSTDTQYF. The CDR3 bases are TGCGCCAGCACCCGGGGGGGGAGAAGCACAGATACGCAGTATTTT.